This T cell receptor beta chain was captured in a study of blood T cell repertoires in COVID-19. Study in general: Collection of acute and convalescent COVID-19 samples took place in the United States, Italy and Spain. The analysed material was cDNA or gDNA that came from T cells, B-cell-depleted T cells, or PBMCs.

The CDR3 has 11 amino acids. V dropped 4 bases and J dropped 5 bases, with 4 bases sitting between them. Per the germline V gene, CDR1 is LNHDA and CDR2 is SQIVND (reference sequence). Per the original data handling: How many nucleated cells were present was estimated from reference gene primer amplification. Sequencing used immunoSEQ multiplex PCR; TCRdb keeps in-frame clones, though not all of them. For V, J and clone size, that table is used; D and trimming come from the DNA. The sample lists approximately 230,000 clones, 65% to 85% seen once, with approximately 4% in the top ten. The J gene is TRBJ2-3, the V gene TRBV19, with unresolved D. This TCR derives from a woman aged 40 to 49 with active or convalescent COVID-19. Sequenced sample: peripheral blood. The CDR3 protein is CASSTGDTQYF. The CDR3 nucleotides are TGTGCCAGTAGTACCGGAGATACGCAGTATTTT.